Below, 3 T cell receptor beta chains from the same sample are listed, as sequenced in a study of blood T cell repertoires in COVID-19. The repertoire was sequenced with immunoSEQ multiplex PCR; TCRdb's copy has only in-frame clones and lacks some. The sample lists around 130,000 clones, about 88% occurring once. Sample: PBMCs or T cells enriched from blood (not recorded which). The receptors come from a woman aged 45-65 years who had recovered from COVID-19.

The chain recombines TRBV12-3 or TRBV12-4 with TRBJ2-7, with a possible D match to TRBD2 (5 bases). Trimming removed 7 bases from V and 7 bases from J, with 17 bases in between. The CDR3 consists of 13 residues. CDR3 sequence (DNA): TGTGCCAGCACCGCCGGACTGTATGATGAGCAGTACTTC. It encodes CASTAGLYDEQYF.

The rearrangement links TRBV7-6 to TRBJ1-2; D is undetermined. The CDR3 length is 15 residues. With 1 base removed from V and 0 bases from J, the gap between germline ends came to 9 bases. The germline V gene encodes CDR1 SGHVS and CDR2 FNYEAQ. The CDR3 loop reads CASSLEAGANYGYTF. The CDR3 DNA sequence: TGTGCCAGCAGCTTAGAGGCGGGAGCTAACTATGGCTACACCTTC.

This clone was counted between two and nine times. The chain has TRBV5-1 and TRBJ2-7, with D perhaps matching TRBD1 (6 bases). The germline V gene encodes CDR1 SGHRS and CDR2 YFSETQ. V dropped 7 bases and J dropped 3 bases, with 17 bases sitting between them. This CDR3 region has 14 residues. The CDR3 loop is CASGVDSPGYEQYF. The CDR3 DNA is TGCGCCAGCGGGGTGGACAGCCCCGGCTACGAGCAGTACTTC.